The 28 T cell receptor beta chains presented below share a single source sample, sequenced in a study of cytomegalovirus exposure and HLA in healthy donors. PCR amplification relied on 60 Vbeta primers (plus 13 Jbeta primers). TCRdb keeps only in-frame clones here, not all; method: immunoSEQ multiplex PCR. The top ten hold around 2.5% of the sample, which has about 130,000 clones, approximately 80% seen once. Sequenced sample: PBMCs. Source of these receptors: a boy aged 2 to 10 in good health and CMV-seronegative.

The chain carries TRBV19 and TRBJ1-5, with TRBD1 identical over 8 bases. Unmatched junction bases numbered 8, after V lost 4 bases and J lost 9 bases. The CDR3 runs 14 residues. Per the germline V gene, CDR1 is LNHDA and CDR2 is SQIVND (reference sequence). As DNA, the CDR3 is TGTGCCAGTAGTACCCCACGGACAGGGACGCCCCAGCATTTT. It specifies CASSTPRTGTPQHF.

The V gene is TRBV7-3, the J gene TRBJ2-1; D may be TRBD1 (5 bases). CDR1 is SGHTA and CDR2 is FQGTGA in the germline V gene. V lost 0 bases and J 7 bases, leaving 13 bases between the germline ends. This CDR3 has 15 amino acids. CDR3 bases: TGTGCCAGCAGCTTAACCAAGGGGCATGGAAATGAGCAGTTCTTC. This gives the protein CASSLTKGHGNEQFF.

This rearrangement joins TRBV11-2 to TRBJ2-4; 11 bases match TRBD2. CDR1 and CDR2 (germline): SGHAT, FQNNGV. V lost 0 bases, J lost 8 bases, and 6 bases stayed unmatched. The CDR3 runs to 16 residues. CDR3 in DNA: TGTGCCAGCAGCTTAGAGGCTAGCGGGAGGTGGGACATTCAGTACTTC. Translated, it gives CASSLEASGRWDIQYF.

The rearrangement links TRBV9 to TRBJ1-6; 8 bases match TRBD1. Germline assignment: CDR1 SGDLS and CDR2 YYNGEE. V trimming: 4 bases; J trimming: 15 bases; junction bases outside the gene matches: 18. The CDR3 spans 16 residues. CDR3 DNA sequence: TGTGCCAGCAGCCCCGGAACGGACAGGGCAGAGATGAGCCTCCACTTT. It specifies CASSPGTDRAEMSLHF. Supplemented by reference TRBV9 and TRBJ1-6, the full variable domain reads DSGVTQTPKHLITATGQRVTLRCSPRSGDLSVYWYQQSLDQGLQFLIQYYNGEERAKGNILERFSAQQFPDLHSELNLSSLELGDSALYFCASSPGTDRAEMSLHFGNGTRLTVT.

This sequence joins TRBV12-1 and TRBJ2-7; the table's D call TRBD1 went unverified against the DNA. TRBV12-1 corresponds to a pseudogene. The CDR3 loop spans 17 amino acids. The CDR3 DNA is TGTGCCAGCAGCTTTGTCTTCCGGGCAGGGGGACTCTACGAGCAGTACGTC. The encoded protein is CASSFVFRAGGLYEQYV.

This clone was seen a handful of times. In DNA form, the CDR3 reads TGTGCCAGCAGCTTTTTAGCGGCTGGGGCCAACGTCCTGACTTTC. It encodes CASSFLAAGANVLTF. The chain links TRBV5-6 to TRBJ2-6; the D gene is possibly TRBD2 (6 bases). CDR1 is SGHDT, CDR2 YYEEEE, per germline. This CDR3 spans 15 amino acids. The V end lost 2 bases, the J end lost 2 bases, and 8 bases lay between the germline ends.

This chain joins TRBV27 and TRBJ2-7; tentative D call: TRBD2 (5 bases). This CDR3 comprises 14 residues. Germline V gene lookup returns CDR1 MNHEY and CDR2 SMNVEV (reference sequence). V lost 6 bases to trimming and J lost 4 bases, with 16 bases between them. The CDR3 bases are TGTGCCAGCAGCCTACCGGGAAGAAAATACGAGCAGTACTTC. This codes for CASSLPGRKYEQYF.

The chain uses TRBV19 and TRBJ2-1; D is possibly TRBD2 (5 bases). Deletions cut 3 bases from V and 2 bases from J, with 8 bases between. Germline assignment: CDR1 LNHDA and CDR2 SQIVND (reference sequence). The CDR3 runs 14 residues. The CDR3 here is CASSMELAYNEQFF. As DNA, the CDR3 is TGTGCCAGTAGTATGGAACTAGCCTACAATGAGCAGTTCTTC.

The chain is built from TRBV6-4 and TRBJ2-3, with no clear D. The V end was cut by 3 bases, the J end by 2 bases, with 9 bases between. Germline values: CDR1 MRHNA, CDR2 SNTAGT. This CDR3 region has 14 residues. This chain's CDR3 is CASSESDTTDTQYF. For the CDR3, the DNA is TGTGCCAGCAGTGAGTCAGATACCACAGATACGCAGTATTTT.

The CDR3 reads CASSPVKGQGAGYTF. The CDR3 nucleotides read TGTGCCAGCAGTCCCGTAAAAGGACAGGGCGCTGGCTACACCTTC. V and J are TRBV27 and TRBJ1-2; TRBD1 matches at 8 bases. This CDR3 comprises 15 residues. V dropped 5 bases and J dropped 7; count of bases not matched to a gene: 12. The V gene's germline CDR1 is MNHEY and CDR2 SMNVEV (reference sequence).

This chain links TRBV2 with TRBJ1-5; the D is unclear. This CDR3 has 14 amino acids. Germline CDR1 reads SNHLY; CDR2 reads FYNNEI. V gave up 4 bases and J gave up 0 bases, with 7 bases separating them. This CDR3 reads CASSGLISNQPQHF. DNA of the CDR3: TGTGCCAGCAGTGGGCTGATTAGCAATCAGCCCCAGCATTTT. The full variable domain, in which reference TRBV2 and TRBJ1-5 provide the parts outside the CDR3, is EPEVTQTPSHQVTQMGQEVILRCVPISNHLYFYWYRQILGQKVEFLVSFYNNEISEKSEIFDDQFSVERPDGSNFTLKIRSTKLEDSAMYFCASSGLISNQPQHFGDGTRLSIL.

J is TRBJ2-5 and V is TRBV23-1; 13 positions agree with TRBD2. TRBV23-1 is an ORF, and what it does is uncertain. The CDR3 runs to 16 residues. The J segment lost 2 bases and the V segment lost 0 bases, leaving 0 bases of the junction unmatched. In DNA form, the CDR3 reads TGCGCCAGCAGTCAATCGGGACTAGCGGGGCAAGAGACCCAGTACTTC. This codes for CASSQSGLAGQETQYF.

V and J are TRBV2 and TRBJ2-7, with no clear D. Germline V CDR1 and CDR2: SNHLY, FYNNEI. The CDR3 contains 14 residues. Trimming cost V 2 bases and J 0 bases, with 8 bases left between them. The CDR3 region is CASSESVSSYEQYF. Written as DNA, the CDR3 is TGTGCCAGCAGTGAAAGCGTCAGCTCCTACGAGCAGTACTTC.

The rearrangement joins TRBV6-1 to TRBJ1-1; D gene uncertain. CDR1 and CDR2 from the germline V gene are MNHNS and SASEGT. Trimming took 3 bases from V and 8 from J, leaving 7 bases between them. The CDR3 totals 11 residues. The CDR3 region has the DNA TGTGCCAGCAGTGAGGAGTGGGAAGCTTTCTTT. It translates to CASSEEWEAFF.

This clone was observed a handful of times. CDR3 residues: CASSLGGGRYEQYF. DNA of the CDR3: TGTGCCAGCAGCTTAGGGGGGGGCCGCTACGAGCAGTACTTC. The chain couples TRBV11-3 to TRBJ2-5, with D tentatively TRBD2 (7 bases). The J call may be mistaken, given a closer DNA end match to TRBJ2-7. The germline V gene has CDR1 SGHNT and CDR2 YENEEA. The CDR3 is 14 amino acids.

This rearrangement joins TRBV11-1 to TRBJ2-3; 9 nucleotides agree with TRBD1. Germline trimming cut 1 base from V and 4 bases from J; bases unmatched to any gene: 9. Germline CDR1 and CDR2: SGHAT and FQDESV (reference sequence). The CDR3 has 17 residues. The CDR3 coding sequence is TGTGCCAGCAGCTTAGGGACCGGGACAGGGATAGCAGATACGCAGTATTTT. This sequence encodes CASSLGTGTGIADTQYF.

Here the CDR3 reads CAISPRDRGSYEQYF. The CDR3 region has the DNA TGTGCCATCAGCCCCCGTGACAGGGGGTCCTACGAGCAGTACTTC. This sequence joins TRBV10-3 and TRBJ2-7, with 9 bases matching TRBD1. Germline lookup yields CDR1 ENHRY and CDR2 SYGVKD. V lost 6 bases and J lost 1; bases outside the gene matches: 7. The CDR3 is made up of 15 amino acids.

This sequence joins TRBV2 and TRBJ2-5, with D maybe TRBD2 (6 bases). CDR1 is SNHLY and CDR2 is FYNNEI in the germline V gene. V shed 0 bases and J shed 5 bases, with 16 bases lying between them. There are 16 residues in the CDR3. Here the CDR3 reads CASSEAMWRVGETQYF. CDR3 bases: TGTGCCAGCAGTGAAGCGATGTGGAGGGTGGGGGAGACCCAGTACTTC. The entire variable domain, with the rest obtained from reference TRBV2 and TRBJ2-5, is as follows: EPEVTQTPSHQVTQMGQEVILRCVPISNHLYFYWYRQILGQKVEFLVSFYNNEISEKSEIFDDQFSVERPDGSNFTLKIRSTKLEDSAMYFCASSEAMWRVGETQYFGPGTRLLVL.

J is TRBJ2-7 and V is TRBV6-1; the D gene is possibly TRBD1 (5 bases). The CDR3 runs to 13 residues. The germline gives CDR1 MNHNS, CDR2 SASEGT. Trimming shortened V by 8 bases and J by 3 bases, and 14 bases separated the two germline ends. Here the CDR3 DNA reads TGTGCCAGCGGGGCACGATCGGGCTACGAGCAGTACTTC. Translation gives CASGARSGYEQYF.

The rearrangement joins TRBV5-6 to TRBJ2-3; 12 nucleotides line up with TRBD2. The CDR3 extends over 18 amino acids. With 0 bases clipped from V and 0 bases from J, the junction kept 5 bases outside the gene matches. Germline lookup yields CDR1 SGHDT and CDR2 YYEEEE. The CDR3 coding sequence is TGTGCCAGCAGCTTGGAACTAGCGGGAGGTCCTAGCACAGATACGCAGTATTTT. This gives the protein CASSLELAGGPSTDTQYF.

This chain joins TRBV2 and TRBJ1-6; TRBD1 matches 12 bases. The J segment lost 10 bases and the V segment lost 1 base, leaving 2 bases of the junction unmatched. The CDR3 spans 15 residues. Germline V lookup: CDR1 SNHLY, CDR2 FYNNEI. CDR3 protein: CASSEEGQGASPLHF. The CDR3 nucleotides read TGTGCCAGCAGTGAAGAGGGACAGGGGGCCTCACCCCTCCACTTT.

V and J are TRBV7-9 and TRBJ2-5, with D maybe TRBD2 (5 bases). Germline V CDR1 and CDR2: SEHNR, FQNEAQ (reference sequence). CDR3 length equals 14 residues. The ends were cut back, 0 bases at V and 3 bases at J, with 8 bases in the middle. In DNA, the CDR3 is TGTGCCAGCAGCTTAGCGGGAGCAAAAGAGACCCAGTACTTC. Its translation is CASSLAGAKETQYF.

As DNA, the CDR3 is TGCGCCAGCAGCGAAGGGAGGTACAAAGAGACCCAGTACTTC. This encodes CASSEGRYKETQYF. The chain has TRBV5-1 and TRBJ2-5; the D gene is possibly TRBD2 (6 bases). Germline-derived CDR1 and CDR2 are SGHRS and YFSETQ. This CDR3 is built from 14 residues. Trimming left V 4 bases short and J 3 bases short, with 13 bases between.

The chain is built from TRBV4-1 and TRBJ2-1; tentatively, D is TRBD2 (6 bases). V was shortened by 0 bases and J by 4 bases, with 13 bases between the two germline ends. CDR1 is MGHRA, CDR2 YSYEKL, per germline. The length of the CDR3 is 16 residues. CDR3 loop: CASSQDTGVTYNEQFF. DNA for the CDR3: TGCGCCAGCAGCCAAGATACGGGGGTCACGTACAATGAGCAGTTCTTC.

This sequence joins TRBV10-3 and TRBJ2-7; TRBD1 matches at 11 bases. The germline CDR1 and CDR2 sequences are ENHRY and SYGVKD. CDR3 size: 16 residues. The V segment lost 8 bases and the J segment 5 bases; nucleotides outside the gene matches: 14. As DNA, the CDR3 is TGTGCCATCGGTAAGGATTTGGACAGGGGGCGCGACGAGCAGTACTTC. Translating gives CAIGKDLDRGRDEQYF.

This clone appeared once. This chain links TRBV10-3 with TRBJ1-2; TRBD1 matches 9 bases. The CDR3 sequence is 14 residues long. V trimming: 4 bases; J trimming: 8 bases; junction bases outside the gene matches: 8. Looked up from germline, CDR1 is ENHRY and CDR2 is SYGVKD. In DNA, the CDR3 is TGTGCCATCAGTGCAACCGGGACAGGGAGCGGCTACACCTTC. Its protein is CAISATGTGSGYTF.

The chain couples TRBV28 to TRBJ2-1; 10 bases agree with TRBD2. Trimming took 6 bases from V and 3 from J; bases not matched to a gene: 2. The germline V gene has CDR1 MDHEN and CDR2 SYDVKM. The CDR3 contains 14 residues. The CDR3: CASRRLAGYNEQFF. The CDR3 nucleotides are TGTGCCAGCAGGCGACTAGCGGGCTACAATGAGCAGTTCTTC.

V is TRBV7-3 and J is TRBJ1-1; D is uncertain. Trimming pared 2 bases from V and 2 bases from J, leaving 9 bases between. The CDR3 sequence is 14 residues long. Germline values: CDR1 SGHTA, CDR2 FQGTGA. CDR3 nucleotide sequence: TGTGCCAGCAGCTTACTTCCGTCCAACACTGAAGCTTTCTTT. It encodes CASSLLPSNTEAFF. Variable domain in full (rest from reference TRBV7-3 and TRBJ1-1): GAGVSQTPSNKVTEKGKYVELRCDPISGHTALYWYRQSLGQGPEFLIYFQGTGAADDSGLPNDRFFAVRPEGSVSTLKIQRTERGDSAVYLCASSLLPSNTEAFFGQGTRLTVV.